Below, 14 T cell receptor beta chains from the same sample are listed, as sequenced in a study of blood T cells in healthy people across ages. The use of a sample-barcoded 5' primer and a J-beta primer mix characterized a second PCR of about 6 to 11 cycles. TCRdb reprocessed the 5' RACE reads with MiXCR, giving one entry per CDR3 protein. Of around 700,000 distinct CDR3 sequences listed, approximately 25% are singletons. This same sample was also taken into another study, of T cells of mothers and their children.

Sequencing used blood. The receptors here all came from a boy aged 5-17 years in good health.

This chain connects TRBV5-1 to TRBJ2-4; 9 bases agree with TRBD1. Germline V gives CDR1 SGHRS, CDR2 YFSETQ. V gave up 0 bases and J gave up 9 bases; unmatched junction bases: 4. The CDR3 extends over 14 amino acids. CDR3 amino acids: CASSLEGQGAIQYF. The CDR3 DNA reads as TGCGCCAGCAGCTTGGAGGGACAGGGAGCCATTCAGTACTTC.

This sequence joins TRBV20-1 and TRBJ2-3, with D possibly TRBD1 on 5 matching bases. CDR3 size: 13 residues. V gave up 5 bases and J gave up 3 bases, with 12 bases separating them. The germline V gene encodes CDR1 DFQATT and CDR2 SNEGSKA (reference sequence). CDR3 loop: CSAYDRGTDTQYF. In nucleotides, the CDR3 is TGCAGTGCTTACGATAGGGGAACAGATACGCAGTATTTT.

This clonotype came up a few times. V and J are TRBV7-2 and TRBJ2-5; D is undetermined. The germline gives CDR1 SGHTA, CDR2 FQGNSA. V lost 9 bases and J 5 bases, leaving 22 bases between the germline ends. The CDR3 is made up of 15 amino acids. The CDR3 spells CASKLGGRTWETQYF. The DNA for the CDR3 is TGTGCCAGTAAACTCGGCGGACGGACGTGGGAGACCCAGTACTTC. Together with reference TRBV7-2 and TRBJ2-5, the CDR3 gives the full variable domain: GAGVSQSPSNKVTEKGKDVELRCDPISGHTALYWYRQSLGQGLEFLIYFQGNSAPDKSGLPSDRFSAERTGGSVSTLTIQRTQQEDSAVYLCASKLGGRTWETQYFGPGTRLLVL.

This sequence joins TRBV10-3 and TRBJ1-5, with a tentative D call TRBD1 (6 bases). CDR1 is ENHRY and CDR2 is SYGVKD in the germline V gene. This CDR3 has 14 amino acids. Trimming cost V 3 bases and J 6 bases, with 12 bases left between them. The CDR3 bases are TGTGCCATCAGTGATTGGGGGGCGGGTCAGCCCCAGCATTTT. Its translation is CAISDWGAGQPQHF.

This clonotype was found a few times. The V gene is TRBV5-5, the J gene TRBJ1-1; TRBD1 aligns across 7 bases. The CDR3 runs 14 residues. In germline, CDR1 is SGHKS, CDR2 YYEKEE (reference sequence). With 2 bases clipped from V and 3 bases from J, the junction kept 4 bases outside the gene matches. Written as DNA, the CDR3 is TGTGCCAGCAGCTTCGGGACAGACTACACTGAAGCTTTCTTT. This codes for CASSFGTDYTEAFF.

This chain uses TRBV19 with TRBJ2-1; D ambiguous. Trimming left V 5 bases short and J 9 bases short, with 11 bases between. This CDR3 comprises 12 residues. Germline V gene data show CDR1 as LNHDA and CDR2 as SQIVND (reference sequence). CDR3 sequence reads: CASSLNSVEQFF. The CDR3 DNA reads TGTGCCAGTAGTCTGAATTCGGTTGAGCAGTTCTTC.

This clonotype was seen once. This chain joins TRBV6-6 and TRBJ1-4; TRBD1 might be the D (6 bases). Germline V gives CDR1 MNHNY, CDR2 SVGAGI (reference sequence). The CDR3 is 12 amino acids. Trimming cost V 10 bases and J 7 bases, with 13 bases left between them. CDR3 bases: TGTGCCACCTGGGAAGGGGGTGAAAAACTGTTTTTT. Translated, it gives CATWEGGEKLFF.

On this clonotype itself: The junction departs from germline at one end; a sequencing error may be responsible. V usage is TRBV12-3 or TRBV12-4 and J usage is TRBJ2-5; TRBD1 or TRBD2 may be the D gene (5 bases each). The CDR3 runs 11 residues. The CDR3 DNA is TGTGCCAGCAGTGGGGGACGGCTTAGCAACTTC. Translated, it gives CASSGGRLSNF.

A few counts support this clonotype. The rearrangement uses TRBV5-1 and TRBJ2-2; the match to TRBD2 covers 7 bases. Germline V gives CDR1 SGHRS, CDR2 YFSETQ. CDR3 size: 19 residues. V was clipped by 4 bases and J by 2 bases; unmatched bases: 17. The CDR3 reads CASSHPPTGAGPNTGELFF. The DNA for the CDR3 is TGCGCCAGCAGCCATCCCCCTACGGGAGCGGGGCCTAACACCGGGGAGCTGTTTTTT.

This rearrangement joins TRBV11-2 to TRBJ2-4, with TRBD1 as a possible D gene (6 bases). Germline CDR1 SGHAT, CDR2 FQNNGV. The V end lost 4 bases, the J end lost 6 bases, and 16 bases lay between the germline ends. This CDR3 is built from 15 residues. The CDR3 reads CASSSHRTEVNIQYF. The CDR3 DNA is TGTGCCAGCAGCTCCCACAGGACAGAAGTAAACATTCAGTACTTC. The full variable domain, rest sourced from reference TRBV11-2 and TRBJ2-4, is EAGVAQSPRYKIIEKRQSVAFWCNPISGHATLYWYQQILGQGPKLLIQFQNNGVVDDSQLPKDRFSAERLKGVDSTLKIQPAKLEDSAVYLCASSSHRTEVNIQYFGAGTRLSVL.

This clonotype has only a few counts. V usage is TRBV18 and J usage is TRBJ1-6, with D perhaps matching TRBD1 (6 bases). V gave up 6 bases and J gave up 0 bases, with 15 bases separating them. Germline assignment: CDR1 KGHSH and CDR2 LQKENI. The length of the CDR3 is 17 residues. CDR3 in amino acids: CASSHTTGNSYNSPLHF. The CDR3 region has the DNA TGTGCCAGCTCGCATACCACAGGGAACTCCTATAATTCACCCCTCCACTTT.

In its sample, this clonotype was seen a few times. The chain links TRBV7-9 to TRBJ2-5, with a possible D match to TRBD1 (5 bases). The J call may be mistaken, given a closer DNA end match to TRBJ2-7. The CDR3 contains 14 residues. Germline CDR1 reads SEHNR; CDR2 reads FQNEAQ (reference sequence). The CDR3 bases are TGTGCCAGCAGCTTAGTAGTAAGGGGCTACGAGCAGTACTTC. This codes for CASSLVVRGYEQYF.

The chain is built from TRBV5-1 and TRBJ1-2; 8 bases map to TRBD1. This CDR3 has 14 amino acids. V shed 4 bases and J 5 bases; nucleotides not matched to a gene: 7. Germline V gene data show CDR1 as SGHRS and CDR2 as YFSETQ. The CDR3: CASSLLTGEYGYTF. The CDR3 region has the DNA TGCGCCAGCAGCCTACTGACAGGGGAGTATGGCTACACCTTC.

This clonotype was seen many times. This sequence joins TRBV28 and TRBJ2-1; 8 positions match TRBD2. Near its end, the DNA agrees better with TRBJ2-7, so the J call may be wrong. Germline V CDR1 and CDR2: MDHEN, SYDVKM. This CDR3 is built from 12 residues. CDR3 residues: CASRRGGYEQYF. CDR3 DNA sequence: TGTGCCAGCAGACGGGGGGGTTACGAGCAGTACTTC.